What follows describes a single T cell receptor beta chain. Germline trimming cut 5 bases from V and 1 base from J; bases unmatched to any gene: 5. Germline lookup yields CDR1 MDHEN and CDR2 SYDVKM. The CDR3 runs 15 residues. This table comes from immunoSEQ multiplex PCR, and its TCRdb copy is limited to in-frame clones, with some not included. The sample lists 150,000 to 180,000 clones, around 89% occurring once. This sample stems from a study of T cell responses to AZD1222 COVID-19 vaccine. Study context: Second-dose timings of about 4 or about 12 weeks were pooled.

The V and J genes are TRBV28 and TRBJ2-3, with 8 bases fitting TRBD2. This sample comprised peripheral blood, obtained on day 0 of AZD1222 vaccination. This sequence originates from an adult in good health. The chain's CDR3 is CASSTGGAGTDTQYF. The CDR3, as DNA: TGTGCCAGCAGTACCGGGGGGGCGGGCACAGATACGCAGTATTTT.